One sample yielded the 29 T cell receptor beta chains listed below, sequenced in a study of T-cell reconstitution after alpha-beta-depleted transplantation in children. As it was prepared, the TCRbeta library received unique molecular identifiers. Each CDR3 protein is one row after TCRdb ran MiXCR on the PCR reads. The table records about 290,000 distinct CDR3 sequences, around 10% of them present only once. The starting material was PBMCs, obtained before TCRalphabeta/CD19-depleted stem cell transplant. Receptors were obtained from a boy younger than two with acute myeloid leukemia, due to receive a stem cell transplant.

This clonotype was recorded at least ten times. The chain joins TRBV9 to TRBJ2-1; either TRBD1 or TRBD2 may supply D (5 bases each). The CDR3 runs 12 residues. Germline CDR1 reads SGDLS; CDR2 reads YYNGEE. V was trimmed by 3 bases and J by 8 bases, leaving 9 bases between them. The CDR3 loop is CASSAGDHEQFF. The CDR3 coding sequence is TGTGCCAGCAGCGCCGGGGACCATGAGCAGTTCTTC.

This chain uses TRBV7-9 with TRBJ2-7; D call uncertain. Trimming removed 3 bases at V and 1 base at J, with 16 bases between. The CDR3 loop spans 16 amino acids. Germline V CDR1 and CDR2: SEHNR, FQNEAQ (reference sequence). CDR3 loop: CASSFFPGPRSYEQYF. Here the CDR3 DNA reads TGTGCCAGCAGCTTTTTCCCCGGACCAAGATCCTACGAGCAGTACTTC.

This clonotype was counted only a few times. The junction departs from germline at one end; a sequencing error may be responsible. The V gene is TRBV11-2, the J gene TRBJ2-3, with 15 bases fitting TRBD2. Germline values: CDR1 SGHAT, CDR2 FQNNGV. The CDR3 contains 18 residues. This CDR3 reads CASSSRTSGGASTDTHYF. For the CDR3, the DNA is TGTGCCAGCAGCTCAAGGACTAGCGGGGGGGCTAGCACAGATACGCATTATTTT.

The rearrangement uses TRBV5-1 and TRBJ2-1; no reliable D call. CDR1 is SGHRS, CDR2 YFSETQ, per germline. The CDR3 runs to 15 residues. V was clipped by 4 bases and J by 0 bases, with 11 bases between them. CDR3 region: CASSPIRASYNEQFF. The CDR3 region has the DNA TGCGCCAGCAGCCCTATTCGGGCCTCCTACAATGAGCAGTTCTTC. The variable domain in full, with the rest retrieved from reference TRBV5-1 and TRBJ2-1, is KAGVTQTPRYLIKTRGQQVTLSCSPISGHRSVSWYQQTPGQGLQFLFEYFSETQRNKGNFPGRFSGRQFSNSRSEMNVSTLELGDSALYLCASSPIRASYNEQFFGPGTRLTVL.

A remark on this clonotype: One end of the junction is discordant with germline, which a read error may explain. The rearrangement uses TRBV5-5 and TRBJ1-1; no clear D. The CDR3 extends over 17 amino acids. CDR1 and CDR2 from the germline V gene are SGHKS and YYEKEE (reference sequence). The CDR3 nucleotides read TGTGCCAGCAGCTTGGTGTTACTTGAACCGCAGAACGCTGAAGCTTTCTTT. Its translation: CASSLVLLEPQNAEAFF.

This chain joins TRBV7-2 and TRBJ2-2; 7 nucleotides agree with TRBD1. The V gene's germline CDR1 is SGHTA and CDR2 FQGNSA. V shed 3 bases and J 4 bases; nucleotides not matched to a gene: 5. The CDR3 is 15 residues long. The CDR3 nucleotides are TGTGCCAGCAGCTTGAGACAGGGTGGCACCGGGGAGCTGTTTTTT. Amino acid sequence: CASSLRQGGTGELFF.

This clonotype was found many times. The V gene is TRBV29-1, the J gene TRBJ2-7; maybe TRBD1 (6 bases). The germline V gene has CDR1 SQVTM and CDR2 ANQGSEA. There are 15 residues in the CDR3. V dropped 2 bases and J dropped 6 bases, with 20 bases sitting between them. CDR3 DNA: TGCAGCGTTGAATTGATAGCCTCCCTAGGGGGCGAGCAGTACTTC. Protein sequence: CSVELIASLGGEQYF.

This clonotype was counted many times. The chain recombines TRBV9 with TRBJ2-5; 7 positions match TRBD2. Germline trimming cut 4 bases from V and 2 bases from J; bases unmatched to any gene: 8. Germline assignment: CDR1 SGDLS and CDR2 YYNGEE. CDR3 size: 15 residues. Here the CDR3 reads CASSPRAGEQETQYF. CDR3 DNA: TGTGCCAGCAGCCCCCGGGCGGGGGAACAAGAGACCCAGTACTTC.

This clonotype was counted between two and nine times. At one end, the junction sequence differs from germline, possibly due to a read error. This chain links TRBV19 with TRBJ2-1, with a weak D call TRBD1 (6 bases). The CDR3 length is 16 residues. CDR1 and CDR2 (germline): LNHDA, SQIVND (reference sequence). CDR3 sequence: CASSTRDRPSNKEQFF. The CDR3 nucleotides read TGTGCCAGTAGTACCCGAGACAGGCCCAGCAACAAGGAGCAGTTCTTC.

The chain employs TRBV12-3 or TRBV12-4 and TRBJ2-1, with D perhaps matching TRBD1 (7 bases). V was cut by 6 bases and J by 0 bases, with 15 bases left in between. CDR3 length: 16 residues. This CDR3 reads CASRPRRGDSYNEQFF. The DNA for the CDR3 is TGTGCCAGCAGACCCCGCAGGGGGGACTCCTACAATGAGCAGTTCTTC.

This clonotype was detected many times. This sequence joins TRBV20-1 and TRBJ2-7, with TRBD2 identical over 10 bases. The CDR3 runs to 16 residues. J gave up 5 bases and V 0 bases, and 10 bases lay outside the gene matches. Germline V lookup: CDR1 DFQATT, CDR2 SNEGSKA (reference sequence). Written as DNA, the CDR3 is TGCAGTGCTAGAGATGTCCGAATAGCGGGAGGCCACGAGCAGTACTTC. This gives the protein CSARDVRIAGGHEQYF.

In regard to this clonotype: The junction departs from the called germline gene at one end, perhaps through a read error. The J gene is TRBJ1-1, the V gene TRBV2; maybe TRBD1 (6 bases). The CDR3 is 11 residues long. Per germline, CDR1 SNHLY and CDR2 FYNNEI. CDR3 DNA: TGTGCCATCTGGCGGGACACCGAAGCTTTCTTT. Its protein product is CAIWRDTEAFF.

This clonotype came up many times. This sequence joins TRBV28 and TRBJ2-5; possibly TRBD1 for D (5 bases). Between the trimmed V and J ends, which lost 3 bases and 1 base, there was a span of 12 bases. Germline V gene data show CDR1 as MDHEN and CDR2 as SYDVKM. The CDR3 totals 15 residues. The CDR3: CASSLPSGLQETQYF. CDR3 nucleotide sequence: TGTGCCAGCAGTTTGCCCTCAGGGCTCCAAGAGACCCAGTACTTC.

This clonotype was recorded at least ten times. The DNA of the CDR3 is TGTGCCAGCAGCCAGGGGGTCCACAATGAGCAGTTCTTC. Its translation is CASSQGVHNEQFF. The rearrangement joins TRBV3-1 to TRBJ2-1, with D perhaps matching TRBD1 or TRBD2 (5 bases each). Germline V CDR1 and CDR2: LGHDT, YNNKEL (reference sequence). The CDR3 loop spans 13 amino acids. With 3 bases removed from V and 5 bases from J, the gap between germline ends came to 8 bases.

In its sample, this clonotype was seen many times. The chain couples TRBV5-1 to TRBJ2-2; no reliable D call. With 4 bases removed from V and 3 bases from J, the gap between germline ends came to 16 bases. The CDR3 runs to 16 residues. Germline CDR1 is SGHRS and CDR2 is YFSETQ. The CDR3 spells CASSASSSRDTGELFF. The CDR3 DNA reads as TGCGCCAGCAGCGCCAGCAGCTCACGGGACACCGGGGAGCTGTTTTTT.

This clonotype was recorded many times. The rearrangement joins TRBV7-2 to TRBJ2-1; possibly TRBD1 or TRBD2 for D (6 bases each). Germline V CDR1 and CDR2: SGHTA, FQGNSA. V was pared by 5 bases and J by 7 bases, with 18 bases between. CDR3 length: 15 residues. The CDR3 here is CASSPYPGGPNEQFF. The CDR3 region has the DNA TGTGCCAGCAGCCCCTATCCCGGGGGCCCGAATGAGCAGTTCTTC. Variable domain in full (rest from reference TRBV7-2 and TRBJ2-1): GAGVSQSPSNKVTEKGKDVELRCDPISGHTALYWYRQSLGQGLEFLIYFQGNSAPDKSGLPSDRFSAERTGGSVSTLTIQRTQQEDSAVYLCASSPYPGGPNEQFFGPGTRLTVL.

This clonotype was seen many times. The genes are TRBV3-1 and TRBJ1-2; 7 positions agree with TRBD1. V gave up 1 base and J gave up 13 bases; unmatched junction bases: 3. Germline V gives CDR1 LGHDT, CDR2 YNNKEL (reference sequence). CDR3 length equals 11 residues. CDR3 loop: CASSQAGQLTF. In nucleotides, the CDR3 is TGTGCCAGCAGCCAAGCGGGACAGCTCACCTTC.

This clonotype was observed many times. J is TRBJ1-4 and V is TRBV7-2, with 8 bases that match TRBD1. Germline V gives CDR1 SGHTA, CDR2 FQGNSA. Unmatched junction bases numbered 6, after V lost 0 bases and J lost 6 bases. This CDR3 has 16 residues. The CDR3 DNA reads TGTGCCAGCAGCTTAGCGGAGACAGGGGAGCATGAAAAACTGTTTTTT. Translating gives CASSLAETGEHEKLFF.

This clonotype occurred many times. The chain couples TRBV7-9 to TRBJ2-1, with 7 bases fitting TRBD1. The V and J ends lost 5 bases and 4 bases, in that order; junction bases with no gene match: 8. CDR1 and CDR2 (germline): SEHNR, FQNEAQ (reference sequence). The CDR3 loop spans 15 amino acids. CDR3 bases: TGTGCCAGCAGCACCGGGACAGCAATATACAATGAGCAGTTCTTC. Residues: CASSTGTAIYNEQFF.

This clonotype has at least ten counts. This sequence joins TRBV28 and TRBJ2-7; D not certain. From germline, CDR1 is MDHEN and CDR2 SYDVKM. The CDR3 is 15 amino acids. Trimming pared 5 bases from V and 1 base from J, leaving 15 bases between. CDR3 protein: CASSPPSRGSYEQYF. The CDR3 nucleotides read TGTGCCAGCAGTCCCCCATCTCGAGGTTCCTACGAGCAGTACTTC.

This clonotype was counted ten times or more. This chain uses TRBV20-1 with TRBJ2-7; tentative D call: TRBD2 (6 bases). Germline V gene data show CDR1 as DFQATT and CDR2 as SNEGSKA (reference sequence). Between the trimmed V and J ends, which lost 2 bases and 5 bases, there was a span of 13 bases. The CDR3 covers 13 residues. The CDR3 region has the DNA TGCAGTGCTAGATCTAGCGCTTTAAACGAGCAGTACTTC. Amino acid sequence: CSARSSALNEQYF.

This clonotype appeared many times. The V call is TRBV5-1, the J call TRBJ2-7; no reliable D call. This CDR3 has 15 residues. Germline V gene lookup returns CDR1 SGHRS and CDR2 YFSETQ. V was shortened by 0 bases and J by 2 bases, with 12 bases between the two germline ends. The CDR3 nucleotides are TGCGCCAGCAGCTTGGGGACCCCGATAACCTACGAGCAGTACTTC. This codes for CASSLGTPITYEQYF.

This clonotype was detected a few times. The CDR3: CASSPGQHSGANVLTF. CDR3 nucleotides: TGTGCCAGCTCACCGGGACAACACTCTGGGGCCAACGTCCTGACTTTC. V and J are TRBV18 and TRBJ2-6; D is possibly TRBD1 (6 bases). The germline V gene has CDR1 KGHSH and CDR2 LQKENI. V was shortened by 3 bases and J by 0 bases, with 9 bases between the two germline ends. This CDR3 region has 16 residues.

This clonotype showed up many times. CDR3 protein: CASSSGGNTEAFF. In DNA, the CDR3 is TGTGCCAGCAGTTCCGGAGGGAACACTGAAGCTTTCTTT. This sequence joins TRBV28 and TRBJ1-1, with D unresolved. Germline loops: CDR1 MDHEN, CDR2 SYDVKM. Trimming shortened V by 4 bases and J by 1 base, and 7 bases separated the two germline ends. The CDR3 sequence is 13 residues long.

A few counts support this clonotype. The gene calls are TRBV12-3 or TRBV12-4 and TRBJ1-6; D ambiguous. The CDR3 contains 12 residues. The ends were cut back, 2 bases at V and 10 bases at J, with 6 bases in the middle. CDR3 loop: CASSLNSSPLHF. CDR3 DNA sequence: TGTGCCAGCAGTTTAAACTCCTCACCCCTCCACTTT.

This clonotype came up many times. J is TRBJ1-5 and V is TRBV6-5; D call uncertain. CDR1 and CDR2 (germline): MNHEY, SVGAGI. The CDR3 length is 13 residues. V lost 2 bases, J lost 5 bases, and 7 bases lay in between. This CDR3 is CASSYDIYQPQHF. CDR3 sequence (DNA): TGTGCCAGCAGTTACGATATTTATCAGCCCCAGCATTTT.

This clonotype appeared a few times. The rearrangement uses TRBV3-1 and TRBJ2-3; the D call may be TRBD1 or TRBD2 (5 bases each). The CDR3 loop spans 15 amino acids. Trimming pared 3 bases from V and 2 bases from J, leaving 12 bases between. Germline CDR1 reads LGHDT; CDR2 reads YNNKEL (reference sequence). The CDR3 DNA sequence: TGTGCCAGCAGCCAGTGGGGCGGGTCCACAGATACGCAGTATTTT. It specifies CASSQWGGSTDTQYF.

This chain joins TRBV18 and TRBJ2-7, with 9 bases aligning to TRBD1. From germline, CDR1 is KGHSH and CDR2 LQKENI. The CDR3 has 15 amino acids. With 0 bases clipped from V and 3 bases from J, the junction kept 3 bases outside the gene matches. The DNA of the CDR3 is TGTGCCAGCTCACCACCGGAGGACAGGGGCTACGAGCAGTACTTC. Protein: CASSPPEDRGYEQYF. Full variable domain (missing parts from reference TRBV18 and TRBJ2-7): NAGVMQNPRHLVRRRGQEARLRCSPMKGHSHVYWYRQLPEEGLKFMVYLQKENIIDESGMPKERFSAEFPKEGPSILRIQQVVRGDSAAYFCASSPPEDRGYEQYFGPGTRLTVT.

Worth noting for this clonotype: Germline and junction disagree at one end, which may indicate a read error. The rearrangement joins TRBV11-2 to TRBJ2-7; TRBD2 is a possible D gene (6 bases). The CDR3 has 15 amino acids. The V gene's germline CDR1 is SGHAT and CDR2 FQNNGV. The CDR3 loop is CASILGRDPSYEQYF. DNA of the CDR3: TGTGCCAGCATCTTAGGGCGGGACCCTAGCTACGAGCAGTACTTC.